This record concerns one T cell receptor beta chain sequence. Its antigen is not known. This sample stems from a study of T cell responses to AZD1222 COVID-19 vaccine. At the level of the study: Samples with a second dose at about 4 or about 12 weeks were pooled together. Notes on the study in general: Baseline serostatus was positive in only a handful of AZD1222 recipients.

V lost 3 bases, J lost 5 bases, and 11 bases stayed unmatched. The CDR3 is made up of 17 amino acids. In germline, CDR1 is MGHRA, CDR2 YSYEKL. Clones were read by immunoSEQ multiplex PCR, and TCRdb kept only the in-frame ones, dropping some. The sample yields over 100,000 clones, about 89% seen once. The TCR sequence derives from an adult in good health. Sequenced here: peripheral blood, sampled on day 0 of AZD1222 vaccination. The chain recombines TRBV4-1 with TRBJ2-5; 11 bases line up with TRBD2. The CDR3 coding sequence is TGCGCCAGCAGCCAGACTAGCGGGGTCCCCCGTGGGGAGACCCAGTACTTC. This sequence encodes CASSQTSGVPRGETQYF.